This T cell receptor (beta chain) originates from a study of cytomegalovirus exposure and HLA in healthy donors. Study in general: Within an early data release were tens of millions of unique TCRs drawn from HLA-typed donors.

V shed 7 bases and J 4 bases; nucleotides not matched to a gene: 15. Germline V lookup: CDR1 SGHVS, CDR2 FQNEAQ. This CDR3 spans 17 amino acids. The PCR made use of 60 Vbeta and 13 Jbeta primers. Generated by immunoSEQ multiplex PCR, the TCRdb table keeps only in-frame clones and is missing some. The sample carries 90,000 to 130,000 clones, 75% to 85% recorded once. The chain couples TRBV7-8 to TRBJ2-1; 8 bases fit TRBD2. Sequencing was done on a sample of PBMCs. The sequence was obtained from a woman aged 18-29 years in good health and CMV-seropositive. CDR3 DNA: TGTGCCAGCATCCGTTTCCCGGGAGGGCCGTTGTACAATGAGCAGTTCTTC. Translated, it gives CASIRFPGGPLYNEQFF.